The T cell receptor beta chain described here comes from a study of tumor-infiltrating lymphocytes in localized non-small cell lung cancer. General study results and limits: Compared with uninvolved lung, tumors showed higher T cell infiltration by TCRbeta sequencing.

Some clones are missing from TCRdb's copy, which holds only in-frame ones; the method was immunoSEQ multiplex PCR. The sample lists under 10,000 clones; 60% to 80% were seen once. With 3 bases clipped from V and 1 base from J, the junction kept 7 bases outside the gene matches. The CDR3 has 16 residues. Germline V gene data show CDR1 as LGHNA and CDR2 as YSLEER. On this clone: Antigen specificity is unknown.

The sequence came from a human donor with non-small cell lung cancer. The sequenced sample was lung tumor tissue. V is TRBV4-3 and J is TRBJ2-5; TRBD2 matches 8 bases. Here the CDR3 reads CASSQESGSTQETQYF. CDR3 DNA sequence: TGCGCCAGCAGCCAGGAAAGCGGGAGTACCCAAGAGACCCAGTACTTC.